A selection of T cell receptor beta chains follows, all from one sample in a study of blood T cells in healthy people across ages. TCRdb called the 5' RACE reads again in MiXCR, with one record for every CDR3 protein. The sample consists of fewer than 1,000,000 distinct CDR3 sequences, 46% of them appearing once. The sequenced sample consisted of blood. These receptors all come from a man older than 75 in good health. CDR3s include the opening cysteine and the closing phenylalanine or tryptophan. Fields, in order: V gene, J gene, D gene, clone size, CDR3 DNA, CDR3 protein. D genes are given only for firm matches. Clone size, where shown, is once, few, many, or a class for clones that have expanded.

>TRBV15|TRBJ2-5|NA|NA
TGTGCCACCAGCAGAGATATGGGCAGGGGCAATGAGCAGTACTTC
CATSRDMGRGNEQYF
>TRBV12-3/TRBV12-4|TRBJ2-2|NA|NA
TGTGCCAGCAGACCAGACGTGAACACCGGGGAGCTGTTTTTT
CASRPDVNTGELFF
>TRBV5-1|TRBJ2-1|NA|NA
TGCGCCAGCACCGCCCTCGGGGGAGACAATGAGCAGTTCTTC
CASTALGGDNEQFF
>TRBV29-1|TRBJ2-3|TRBD2|NA
TGCAGCGTTGATGGCCTAGCGGGAGCGGGAACAGATACGCAGTATTTT
CSVDGLAGAGTDTQYF
>TRBV6-2/TRBV6-3|TRBJ2-5|NA|NA
TGTGCCAGCAGTTTACAGGAACTCCAAGAGACCCAGTACTTC
CASSLQELQETQYF
>TRBV20-1|TRBJ2-1|NA|NA
TGCAGTGCCCCCCCCGAGGCGGGGAAGCTCAATGAGCAGTTCTTC
CSAPPEAGKLNEQFF
>TRBV29-1|TRBJ1-4|TRBD1|once
TGCAGCGCCATGGCAGGGACAGGGAATGAAAAACTGTTTTTT
CSAMAGTGNEKLFF
>TRBV28|TRBJ1-2|NA|NA
TGTGCCAGCAGTTTTCGGGACTATGACTACACCTTC
CASSFRDYDYTF
>TRBV20-1|TRBJ2-1|NA|many
TGCAGTGCTAGAGATGCCGGGAAAGGGAACAATGAGCAGTTCTTC
CSARDAGKGNNEQFF
>TRBV5-1|TRBJ2-3|NA|NA
TGCGCCAGCAGCCGGGAGCGATTCACAGATACGCAGTATTTT
CASSRERFTDTQYF
>TRBV20-1|TRBJ1-5|NA|NA
TGCAGTGCTAGTTACGGCAGAAGCAATCAGCCCCAGCATTTT
CSASYGRSNQPQHF
>TRBV6-5|TRBJ1-1|NA|NA
TGTGCCAGCAGTGGGACCTGGGACAACACTGAAGCTTTCTTT
CASSGTWDNTEAFF
>TRBV7-3|TRBJ1-2|TRBD1|NA
TGTGCCAGCAGCATTCAGGGACAGGGCATCTATGGCTACACCTTC
CASSIQGQGIYGYTF
>TRBV5-1|TRBJ1-1|TRBD1|few
TGCGCCAGCAGCTTGACAGGGGAGGGGGCTGAAGCTTTCTTT
CASSLTGEGAEAFF
>TRBV11-2|TRBJ2-2|TRBD2|NA
TGTGCCAGCAGCTTAGTAGCGGGGGCCGACACCGGGGAGCTGTTTTTT
CASSLVAGADTGELFF
>TRBV10-3|TRBJ2-2|TRBD1|once
TGTGCCATCAGCGACAGGGGCGACACCGGGGAGCTGTTTTTT
CAISDRGDTGELFF
>TRBV7-9|TRBJ1-2|NA|once
TGTGCCAGCAGCCCTACCGGGCGCGGCTACACCTTC
CASSPTGRGYTF
>TRBV28|TRBJ2-5|TRBD2|NA
TGTGCCAGCAGAGCGACTAGCGGGAGCCCCAAGGGGGCCCAGTACTTC
CASRATSGSPKGAQYF
>TRBV30|TRBJ2-7|NA|NA
TGTGCCTGGAGTGGAGTCCACGAGCAGTACTTC
CAWSGVHEQYF
>TRBV14|TRBJ1-4|NA|NA
TGTGCCAGCAGCCAAGATTCCGGGATCCAACTGTTTTTT
CASSQDSGIQLFF
>TRBV7-2|TRBJ1-2|NA|many
TGTGCCAGCAGCCCCGCTGGGGGGGCAGCGGGCTACACCTTC
CASSPAGGAAGYTF
>TRBV7-3|TRBJ1-1|TRBD1|NA
TGTGCCAGCAGCTTAACGCGACAGGGGGAAGCTTTCTTT
CASSLTRQGEAFF